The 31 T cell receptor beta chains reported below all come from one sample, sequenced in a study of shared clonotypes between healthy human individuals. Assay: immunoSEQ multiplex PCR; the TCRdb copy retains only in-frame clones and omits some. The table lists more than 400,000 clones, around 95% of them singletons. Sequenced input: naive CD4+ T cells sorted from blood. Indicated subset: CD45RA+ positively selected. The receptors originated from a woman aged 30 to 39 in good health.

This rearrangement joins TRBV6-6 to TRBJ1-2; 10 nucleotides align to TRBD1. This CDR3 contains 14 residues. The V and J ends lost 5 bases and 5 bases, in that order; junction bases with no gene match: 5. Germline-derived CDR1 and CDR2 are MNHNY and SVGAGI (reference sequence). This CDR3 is CASSLRDRGYGYTF. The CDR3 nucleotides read TGTGCCAGCAGTCTCCGGGACAGGGGATATGGCTACACCTTC.

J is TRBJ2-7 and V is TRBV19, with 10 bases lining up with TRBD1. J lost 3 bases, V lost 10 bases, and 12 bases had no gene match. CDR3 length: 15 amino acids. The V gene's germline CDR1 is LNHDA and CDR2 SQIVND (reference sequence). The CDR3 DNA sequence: TGTGCCACCACAGTAGGCGGGACAGGGGTCTACGAGCAGTACTTC. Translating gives CATTVGGTGVYEQYF.

This CDR3 reads CASTRSREETQYF. CDR3 DNA sequence: TGCGCCAGCACGAGGTCCCGAGAGGAGACCCAGTACTTC. This rearrangement joins TRBV10-1 to TRBJ2-5; the D is unclear. V gave up 7 bases and J gave up 5 bases, with 14 bases separating them. The CDR3 contains 13 residues. Germline CDR1 WNHNN, CDR2 SYGVQD (reference sequence).

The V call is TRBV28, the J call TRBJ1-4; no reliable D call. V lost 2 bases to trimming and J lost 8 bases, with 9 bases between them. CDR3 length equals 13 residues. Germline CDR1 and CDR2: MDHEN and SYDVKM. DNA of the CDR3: TGTGCCAGCAGTTTACAAGGGTCGGAAAAACTGTTTTTT. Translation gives CASSLQGSEKLFF. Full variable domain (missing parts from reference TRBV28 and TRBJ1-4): DVKVTQSSRYLVKRTGEKVFLECVQDMDHENMFWYRQDPGLGLRLIYFSYDVKMKEKGDIPEGYSVSREKKERFSLILESASTNQTSMYLCASSLQGSEKLFFGSGTQLSVL.

The CDR3 DNA reads TGTGCCAGCAGTGACAGGGTTGGAAACACCATATATTTT. Amino acid sequence: CASSDRVGNTIYF. The J gene is TRBJ1-3, the V gene TRBV2; D may be TRBD1 (5 bases). Per germline, CDR1 SNHLY and CDR2 FYNNEI. V was shortened by 3 bases and J by 3 bases, with 6 bases between the two germline ends. The CDR3 covers 13 residues.

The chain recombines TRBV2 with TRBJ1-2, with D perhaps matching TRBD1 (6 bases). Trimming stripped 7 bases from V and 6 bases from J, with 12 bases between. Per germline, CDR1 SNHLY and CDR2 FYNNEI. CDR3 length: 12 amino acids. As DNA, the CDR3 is TGTGCCAGCACGGGACACAGAAATGGCTACACCTTC. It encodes CASTGHRNGYTF.

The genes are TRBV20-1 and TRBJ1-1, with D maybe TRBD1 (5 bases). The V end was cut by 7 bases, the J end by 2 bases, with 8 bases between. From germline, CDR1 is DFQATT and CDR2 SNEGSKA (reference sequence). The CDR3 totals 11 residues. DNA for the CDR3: TGCAGTGGACAGTTCAACACTGAAGCTTTCTTT. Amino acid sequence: CSGQFNTEAFF.

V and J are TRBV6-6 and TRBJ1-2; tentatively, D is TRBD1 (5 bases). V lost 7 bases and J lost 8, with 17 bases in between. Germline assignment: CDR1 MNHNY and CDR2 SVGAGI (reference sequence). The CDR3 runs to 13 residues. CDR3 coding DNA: TGTGCCAGCACACCTCTCCGGGGGAAAGGCTACACCTTC. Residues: CASTPLRGKGYTF.

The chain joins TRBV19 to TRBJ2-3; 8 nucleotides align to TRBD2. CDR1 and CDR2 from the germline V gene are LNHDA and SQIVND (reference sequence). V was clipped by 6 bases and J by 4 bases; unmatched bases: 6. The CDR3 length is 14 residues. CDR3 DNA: TGTGCCAGTAGCGGGAGGGCCGGTTCAGATACGCAGTATTTT. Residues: CASSGRAGSDTQYF. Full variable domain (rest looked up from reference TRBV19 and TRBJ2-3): DGGITQSPKYLFRKEGQNVTLSCEQNLNHDAMYWYRQDPGQGLRLIYYSQIVNDFQKGDIAEGYSVSREKKESFPLTVTSAQKNPTAFYLCASSGRAGSDTQYFGPGTRLTVL.

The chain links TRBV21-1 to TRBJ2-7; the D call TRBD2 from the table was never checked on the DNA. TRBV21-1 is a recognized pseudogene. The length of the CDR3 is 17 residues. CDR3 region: CASSQVGEGKVDYEQYF. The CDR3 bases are TGTGCCAGCAGCCAAGTCGGGGAAGGGAAGGTCGACTACGAGCAGTACTTC.

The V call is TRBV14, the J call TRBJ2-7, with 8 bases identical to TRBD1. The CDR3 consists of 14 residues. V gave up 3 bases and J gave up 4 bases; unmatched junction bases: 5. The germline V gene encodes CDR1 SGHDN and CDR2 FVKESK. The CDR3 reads CASSQRTGKYEQYF. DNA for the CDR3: TGTGCCAGCAGCCAGCGGACAGGGAAGTACGAGCAGTACTTC. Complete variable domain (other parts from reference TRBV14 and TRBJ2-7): EAGVTQFPSHSVIEKGQTVTLRCDPISGHDNLYWYRRVMGKEIKFLLHFVKESKQDESGMPNNRFLAERTGGTYSTLKVQPAELEDSGVYFCASSQRTGKYEQYFGPGTRLTVT.

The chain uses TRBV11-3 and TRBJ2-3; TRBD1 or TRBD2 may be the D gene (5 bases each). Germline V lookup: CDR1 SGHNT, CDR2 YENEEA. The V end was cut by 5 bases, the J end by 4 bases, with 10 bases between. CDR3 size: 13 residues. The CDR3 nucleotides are TGTGCCAGCAGCCACGGGGCCGCAGATACGCAGTATTTT. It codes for CASSHGAADTQYF.

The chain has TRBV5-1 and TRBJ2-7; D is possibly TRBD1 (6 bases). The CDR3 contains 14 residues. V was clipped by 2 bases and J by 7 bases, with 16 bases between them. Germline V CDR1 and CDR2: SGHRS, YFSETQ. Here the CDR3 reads CASSFGDQGREQYF. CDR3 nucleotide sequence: TGCGCCAGCAGCTTCGGTGACCAGGGGCGGGAGCAGTACTTC.

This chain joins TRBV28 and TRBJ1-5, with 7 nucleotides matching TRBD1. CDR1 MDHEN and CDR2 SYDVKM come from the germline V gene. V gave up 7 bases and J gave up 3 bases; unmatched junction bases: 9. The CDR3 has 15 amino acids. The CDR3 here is CASTEQGFDNQPQHF. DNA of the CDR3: TGTGCCAGCACCGAACAGGGGTTTGACAATCAGCCCCAGCATTTT.

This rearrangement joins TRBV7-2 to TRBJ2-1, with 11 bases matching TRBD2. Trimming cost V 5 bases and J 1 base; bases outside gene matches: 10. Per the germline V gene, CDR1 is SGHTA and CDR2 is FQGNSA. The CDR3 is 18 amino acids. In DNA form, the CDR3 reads TGTGCCAGCAGCCCCCCGGGACTAGCGGCACAGTCCTACAATGAGCAGTTCTTC. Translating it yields CASSPPGLAAQSYNEQFF.

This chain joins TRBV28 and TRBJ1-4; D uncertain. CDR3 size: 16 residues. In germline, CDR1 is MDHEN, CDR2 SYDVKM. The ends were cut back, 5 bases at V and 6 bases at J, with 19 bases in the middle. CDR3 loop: CASSMPRGKADEKLFF. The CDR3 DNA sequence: TGTGCCAGCAGTATGCCTCGGGGAAAGGCGGATGAAAAACTGTTTTTT.

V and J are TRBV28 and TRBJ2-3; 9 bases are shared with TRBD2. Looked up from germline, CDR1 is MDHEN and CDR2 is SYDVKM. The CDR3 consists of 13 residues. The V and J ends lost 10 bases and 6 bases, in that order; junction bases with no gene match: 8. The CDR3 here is CATIAGAWDTQYF. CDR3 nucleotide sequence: TGTGCCACCATAGCGGGAGCTTGGGATACGCAGTATTTT.

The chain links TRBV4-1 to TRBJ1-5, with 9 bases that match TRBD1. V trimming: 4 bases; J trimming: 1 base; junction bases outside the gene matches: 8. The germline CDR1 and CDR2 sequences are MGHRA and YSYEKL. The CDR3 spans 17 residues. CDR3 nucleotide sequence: TGCGCCAGCAGCCCCACGGACAGGGGAAGGAGCAATCAGCCCCAGCATTTT. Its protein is CASSPTDRGRSNQPQHF.

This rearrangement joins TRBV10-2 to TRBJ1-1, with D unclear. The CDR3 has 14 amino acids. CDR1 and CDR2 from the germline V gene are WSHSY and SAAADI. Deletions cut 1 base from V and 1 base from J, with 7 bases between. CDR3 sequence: CASSELGANTEAFF. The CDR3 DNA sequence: TGCGCCAGCAGTGAGTTAGGAGCGAACACTGAAGCTTTCTTT.

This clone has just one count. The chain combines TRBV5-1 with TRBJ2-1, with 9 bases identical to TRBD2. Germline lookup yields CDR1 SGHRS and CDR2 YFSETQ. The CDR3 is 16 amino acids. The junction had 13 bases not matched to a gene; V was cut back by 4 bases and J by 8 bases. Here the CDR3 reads CASSLIAGEGMDEQFF. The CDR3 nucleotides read TGCGCCAGCAGCCTCATAGCGGGAGAGGGTATGGATGAGCAGTTCTTC.

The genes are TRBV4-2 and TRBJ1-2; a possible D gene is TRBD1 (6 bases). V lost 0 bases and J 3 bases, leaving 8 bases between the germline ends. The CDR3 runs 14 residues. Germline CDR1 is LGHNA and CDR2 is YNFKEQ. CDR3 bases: TGTGCCAGCAGCCAAGAGAAGGGGGACTATGGCTACACCTTC. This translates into CASSQEKGDYGYTF.

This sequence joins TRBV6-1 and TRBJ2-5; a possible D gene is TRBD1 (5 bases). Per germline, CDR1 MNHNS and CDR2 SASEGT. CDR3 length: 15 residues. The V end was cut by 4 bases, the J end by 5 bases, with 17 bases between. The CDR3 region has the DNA TGTGCCAGCAGTGGGGCAGGGTTAGGTATGGAGACCCAGTACTTC. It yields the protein CASSGAGLGMETQYF.

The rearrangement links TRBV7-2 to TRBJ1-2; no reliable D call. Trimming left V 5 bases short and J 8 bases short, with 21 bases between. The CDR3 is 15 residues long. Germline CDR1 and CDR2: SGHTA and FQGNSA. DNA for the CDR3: TGTGCCAGCAGCACGCCCCTCATCCAAGCGGGAGGCTACACCTTC. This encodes CASSTPLIQAGGYTF.

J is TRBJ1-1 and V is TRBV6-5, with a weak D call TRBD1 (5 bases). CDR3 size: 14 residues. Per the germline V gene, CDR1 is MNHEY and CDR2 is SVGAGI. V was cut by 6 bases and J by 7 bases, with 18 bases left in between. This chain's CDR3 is CASRFPGRTDEAFF. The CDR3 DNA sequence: TGTGCCAGCAGGTTCCCGGGACGGACGGATGAAGCTTTCTTT.

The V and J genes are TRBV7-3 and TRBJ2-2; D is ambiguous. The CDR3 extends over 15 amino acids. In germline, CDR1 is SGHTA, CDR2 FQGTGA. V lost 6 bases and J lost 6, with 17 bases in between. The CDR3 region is CASSRAPSSSGELFF. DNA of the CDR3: TGTGCCAGCAGTCGGGCACCTAGTTCGTCCGGGGAGCTGTTTTTT.

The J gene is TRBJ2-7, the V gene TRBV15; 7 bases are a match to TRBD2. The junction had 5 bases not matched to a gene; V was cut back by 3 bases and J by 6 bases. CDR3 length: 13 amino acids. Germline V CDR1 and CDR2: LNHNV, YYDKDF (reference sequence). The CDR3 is CATSRRESREQYF. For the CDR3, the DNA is TGTGCCACCAGCAGGCGGGAGAGTCGCGAGCAGTACTTC.

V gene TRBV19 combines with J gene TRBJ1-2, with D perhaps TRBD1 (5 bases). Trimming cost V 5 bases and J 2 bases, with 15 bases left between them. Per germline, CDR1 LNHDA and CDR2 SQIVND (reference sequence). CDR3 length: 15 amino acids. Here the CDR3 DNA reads TGTGCCAGTAGTTCGGGCACCACAGGAAACTATGGCTACACCTTC. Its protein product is CASSSGTTGNYGYTF.

The CDR3 is CASREQIEAFF. CDR3 coding DNA: TGTGCCAGCAGGGAACAGATTGAAGCTTTCTTT. The chain employs TRBV2 and TRBJ1-1; D not certain. The germline gives CDR1 SNHLY, CDR2 FYNNEI. V was clipped by 6 bases and J by 7 bases, with 9 bases between them. The CDR3 loop spans 11 amino acids.

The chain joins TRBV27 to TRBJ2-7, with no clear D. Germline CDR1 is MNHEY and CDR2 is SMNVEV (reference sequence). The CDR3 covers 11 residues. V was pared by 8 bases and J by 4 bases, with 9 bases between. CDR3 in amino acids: CASLPRYEQYF. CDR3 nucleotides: TGTGCCAGCCTCCCCCGGTACGAGCAGTACTTC.

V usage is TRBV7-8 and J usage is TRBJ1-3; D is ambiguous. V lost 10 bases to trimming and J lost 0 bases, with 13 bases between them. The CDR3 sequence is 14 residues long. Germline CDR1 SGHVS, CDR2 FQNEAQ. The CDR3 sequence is CATTVLTSGNTIYF. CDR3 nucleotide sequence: TGTGCCACCACAGTCCTAACCTCTGGAAACACCATATATTTT.

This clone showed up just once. The CDR3 DNA is TGTGCCAGCCGTTGGGGGGGACAAAACTATGGCTACACCTTC. Translating gives CASRWGGQNYGYTF. The chain employs TRBV28 and TRBJ1-2, with a tentative D call TRBD1 (6 bases). The CDR3 is 14 residues long. Germline assignment: CDR1 MDHEN and CDR2 SYDVKM. The V gene lost 8 bases and the J gene lost 2 bases, with 15 bases spanning the gap.